Sequencing of this T cell receptor beta chain was carried out in a study of blood T cell repertoires in COVID-19. This table comes from immunoSEQ multiplex PCR, and its TCRdb copy is limited to in-frame clones, with some not included. Here the sample spans about 150,000 clones, approximately 83% being singletons. The germline V gene encodes CDR1 SGHDT and CDR2 YYEEEE. The CDR3 covers 15 residues. V was pared by 2 bases and J by 6 bases, with 4 bases of the junction left unmatched. This clone has ten or more counts. V gene TRBV5-6 combines with J gene TRBJ1-6; TRBD1 aligns across 8 bases. The origin of this receptor is a man between 65 and 85 years old who had been exposed to COVID-19. Sample: PBMCs or T cells enriched from blood (not recorded which). The CDR3: CASSFRDRSNSPLHF. Written as DNA, the CDR3 is TGTGCCAGCAGCTTCCGGGACAGGAGTAATTCACCCCTCCACTTT. Filled out from reference TRBV5-6 and TRBJ1-6, the complete variable domain reads DAGVTQSPTHLIKTRGQQVTLRCSPKSGHDTVSWYQQALGQGPQFIFQYYEEEERQRGNFPDRFSGHQFPNYSSELNVNALLLGDSALYLCASSFRDRSNSPLHFGNGTRLTVT.